The present entry profiles one T cell receptor (beta chain) with its context. The target antigen is unknown. This specimen belongs to a study of CD8+ T cells in alopecia areata. About the study: Each of the treated patients was given oral tofacitinib, 5 to 10 mg twice daily, for moderate-to-severe alopecia areata.

Study-level points and caveats: TCR sharing across patients was less clear than in mice, possibly HLA-related.

The authors extracted RNA and reverse transcribed it into cDNA as the sequencing template. Method: immunoSEQ multiplex PCR; TCRdb's copy keeps in-frame clones and lacks some. The sample shows around 270,000 clones, 55% to 75% of them seen only once. CDR1 and CDR2 (germline): SQVTM, ANQGSEA. CDR3 length equals 17 residues. The trim removed 4 bases at V and 2 bases at J, leaving 13 bases unmatched. Sample treatment: oral pan-JAK inhibitor, 5-10 mg twice daily. Sorting of PBMCs yielded the CD4+ and CD8+ T cells. J is TRBJ2-1 and V is TRBV29-1, with 8 bases lining up with TRBD1. The sequencing here drew on CD4+ T cells sorted from blood, taken at week 24, from a patient treated with tofacitinib. This clonotype was sampled from a human donor with alopecia areata. The CDR3 protein is CSVASLLGQAAYNEQFF. CDR3 sequence (DNA): TGCAGCGTTGCAAGCCTATTGGGACAGGCAGCCTACAATGAGCAGTTCTTC.